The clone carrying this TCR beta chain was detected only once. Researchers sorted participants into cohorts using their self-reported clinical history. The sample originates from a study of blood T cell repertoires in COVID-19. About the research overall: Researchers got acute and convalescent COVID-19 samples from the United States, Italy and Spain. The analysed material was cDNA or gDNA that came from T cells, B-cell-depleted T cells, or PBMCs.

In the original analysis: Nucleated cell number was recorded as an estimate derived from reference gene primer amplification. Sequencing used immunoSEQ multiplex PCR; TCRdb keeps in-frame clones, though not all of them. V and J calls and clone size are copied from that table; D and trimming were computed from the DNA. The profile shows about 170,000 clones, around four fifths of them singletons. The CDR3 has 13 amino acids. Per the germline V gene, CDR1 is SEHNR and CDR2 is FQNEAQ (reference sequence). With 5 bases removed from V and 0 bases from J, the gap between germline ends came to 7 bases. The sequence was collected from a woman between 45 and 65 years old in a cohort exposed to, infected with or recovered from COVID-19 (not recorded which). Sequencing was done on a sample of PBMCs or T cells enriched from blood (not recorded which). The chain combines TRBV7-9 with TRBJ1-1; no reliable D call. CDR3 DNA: TGTGCCAGCAGCAGAGACATGAACACTGAAGCTTTCTTT. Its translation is CASSRDMNTEAFF.